The clone carrying this T cell receptor beta chain was counted at least ten times. Antigen specificity is unknown. The CDR3 regions of TCR beta were amplified from RNA transcripts. First-round RT-PCR with HTBI primers amplified the TCR CDR3 region. TCRdb redid the calling of the multiplex PCR reads with MiXCR, one entry per CDR3 protein. This sample has approximately 640,000 distinct CDR3 sequences, with 15% to 20% found just once. Orbital computed tomography, thyroid ultrasound, serum thyroxine and TRAb, and clinical symptoms together informed the diagnoses. Per the germline V gene, CDR1 is DFQATT and CDR2 is SNEGSKA (reference sequence). V dropped 6 bases and J dropped 3 bases, with 15 bases sitting between them. This CDR3 contains 13 residues. The data stem from a study of T cells in Graves' hyperthyroidism and ophthalmopathy. Whole-study findings and limits: Most thyroid clonotypes expanded above 0.001 appeared in blood too.

This TCR came from a woman aged 25 to 39 with Graves' hyperthyroidism. The V call is TRBV20-1, the J call TRBJ2-7; no clear D gene. The sample consisted of blood. In DNA, the CDR3 is TGCAGTGCAACCTACGACGGTTTCTACGAGCAGTACTTC. It encodes CSATYDGFYEQYF.